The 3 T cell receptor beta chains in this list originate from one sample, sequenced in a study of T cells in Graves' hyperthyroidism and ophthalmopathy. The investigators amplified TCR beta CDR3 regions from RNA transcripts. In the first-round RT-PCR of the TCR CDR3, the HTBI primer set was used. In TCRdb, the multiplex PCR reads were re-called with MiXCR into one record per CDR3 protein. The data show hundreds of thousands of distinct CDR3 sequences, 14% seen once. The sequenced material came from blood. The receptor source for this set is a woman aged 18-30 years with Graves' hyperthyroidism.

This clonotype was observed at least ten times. The CDR3 loop is CASRVGGELFF. The CDR3 DNA is TGTGCCAGCAGGGTTGGCGGGGAGCTGTTTTTT. The V call is TRBV7-8, the J call TRBJ2-2; D is undetermined. Germline V gene sequence: CDR1 SGHVS, CDR2 FQNEAQ. The CDR3 is 11 amino acids. Trimming cost V 6 bases and J 7 bases, with 6 bases left between them.

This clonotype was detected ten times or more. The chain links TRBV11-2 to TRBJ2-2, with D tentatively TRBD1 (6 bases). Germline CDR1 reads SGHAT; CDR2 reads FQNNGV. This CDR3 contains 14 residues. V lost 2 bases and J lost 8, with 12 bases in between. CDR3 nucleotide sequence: TGTGCCAGCAGCTTACATGCAGGGGCGGGGGAGCTGTTTTTT. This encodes CASSLHAGAGELFF.

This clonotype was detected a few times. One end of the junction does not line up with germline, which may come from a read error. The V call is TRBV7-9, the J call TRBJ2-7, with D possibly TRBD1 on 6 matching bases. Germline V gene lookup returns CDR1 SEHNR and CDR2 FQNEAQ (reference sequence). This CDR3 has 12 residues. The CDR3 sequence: CASSLDGGEKYF. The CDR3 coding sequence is TGTGCCAGCAGCTTAGATGGGGGCGAGAAGTACTTC.